One and the same sample provided the 30 T cell receptor beta chains below, sequenced in a study of beta chain features in type 1 diabetes. Expressed TCRB transcripts were sequenced after all isolated RNA was converted to cDNA. Sequencing was performed with immunoSEQ multiplex PCR; in TCRdb, only in-frame clones are kept and a portion is missing. Counted here are 300,000 to 450,000 clones, roughly 21% occurring once; the ten biggest clones make up roughly 0.045%. The source material was naive CD4+ T cells from blood. The origin of the receptors is a woman aged 18-35 years in good health.

CDR3 in DNA: TGTGCCAGCAGTGAAGGGAGGAGGTGGGGAAGCACAGATACGCAGTATTTT. It translates to CASSEGRRWGSTDTQYF. This chain uses TRBV2 with TRBJ2-3, with TRBD2 as a possible D gene (5 bases). Trimming pared 1 base from V and 0 bases from J, leaving 14 bases between. This CDR3 comprises 17 residues. Germline CDR1 and CDR2: SNHLY and FYNNEI.

This clone was counted between two and nine times. This chain uses TRBV18 with TRBJ2-7, with D maybe TRBD2 (6 bases). This CDR3 has 16 residues. Trimming shortened V by 2 bases and J by 3 bases, and 17 bases separated the two germline ends. In germline, CDR1 is KGHSH, CDR2 LQKENI. CDR3 region: CASSPNSRNSGYEQYF. Written as DNA, the CDR3 is TGTGCCAGCTCACCAAATTCCCGGAATAGCGGCTACGAGCAGTACTTC.

The chain joins TRBV6-5 to TRBJ1-2; 8 bases fit TRBD1. The CDR3 sequence is 15 residues long. CDR1 is MNHEY and CDR2 is SVGAGI in the germline V gene. Unmatched junction bases numbered 6, after V lost 2 bases and J lost 4 bases. CDR3 protein: CASSYARGLAYGYTF. Here the CDR3 DNA reads TGTGCCAGCAGTTACGCCAGGGGGCTAGCCTATGGCTACACCTTC.

The chain recombines TRBV11-2 with TRBJ2-2, with 8 bases identical to TRBD1. The germline V gene encodes CDR1 SGHAT and CDR2 FQNNGV. There are 17 residues in the CDR3. The junction had 11 bases not matched to a gene; V was cut back by 5 bases and J by 3 bases. The CDR3 here is CASSTRTGRSDTGELFF. The CDR3 nucleotides are TGTGCCAGCAGCACGAGGACAGGGCGATCGGACACCGGGGAGCTGTTTTTT.

This chain joins TRBV7-2 and TRBJ2-1; TRBD2 aligns across 8 bases. This CDR3 has 15 amino acids. V trimming: 5 bases; J trimming: 8 bases; junction bases outside the gene matches: 11. CDR1 and CDR2 from the germline V gene are SGHTA and FQGNSA. In DNA, the CDR3 is TGTGCCAGCAGCCCGGGACTAGAGGGTGGCTATGAGCAGTTCTTC. Translating gives CASSPGLEGGYEQFF. The full variable domain, completed using reference TRBV7-2 and TRBJ2-1, is GAGVSQSPSNKVTEKGKDVELRCDPISGHTALYWYRQSLGQGLEFLIYFQGNSAPDKSGLPSDRFSAERTGGSVSTLTIQRTQQEDSAVYLCASSPGLEGGYEQFFGPGTRLTVL.

This clone was seen more than once but under ten times. The V and J genes are TRBV5-1 and TRBJ2-5, with 8 bases fitting TRBD1. The V segment lost 5 bases and the J segment 3 bases; nucleotides outside the gene matches: 3. The CDR3 totals 13 residues. Germline-derived CDR1 and CDR2 are SGHRS and YFSETQ. In DNA form, the CDR3 reads TGCGCCAGCAGTTACAGGGGGGAAGAGACCCAGTACTTC. Amino acid sequence: CASSYRGEETQYF. Filled out from reference TRBV5-1 and TRBJ2-5, the complete variable domain reads KAGVTQTPRYLIKTRGQQVTLSCSPISGHRSVSWYQQTPGQGLQFLFEYFSETQRNKGNFPGRFSGRQFSNSRSEMNVSTLELGDSALYLCASSYRGEETQYFGPGTRLLVL.

Only a few counts were recorded for this clone. The V and J genes are TRBV25-1 and TRBJ1-5, with D possibly TRBD1 on 5 matching bases. Germline V CDR1 and CDR2: MGHDK, SYGVNS. Trimming left V 4 bases short and J 6 bases short, with 10 bases between. This CDR3 is 13 amino acids long. CDR3 coding DNA: TGTGCCAGCAGTGTAGGGGCAGGTCAGCCCCAGCATTTT. It encodes CASSVGAGQPQHF. The whole variable domain, filled in from reference TRBV25-1 and TRBJ1-5, reads EADIYQTPRYLVIGTGKKITLECSQTMGHDKMYWYQQDPGMELHLIHYSYGVNSTEKGDLSSESTVSRIRTEHFPLTLESARPSHTSQYLCASSVGAGQPQHFGDGTRLSIL.

A word on this clone: Other DNA variants within this sample encode the same CDR3. This chain joins TRBV19 and TRBJ1-1, with D uncertain. Germline CDR1 is LNHDA and CDR2 is SQIVND (reference sequence). V lost 3 bases and J 5 bases, leaving 7 bases between the germline ends. The CDR3 covers 12 residues. CDR3: CASSIRGTEAFF. The CDR3 DNA sequence: TGTGCCAGTAGTATTCGCGGGACTGAAGCTTTCTTT.

This clone was recorded a few times. V and J are TRBV9 and TRBJ1-2; D unresolved. CDR1 and CDR2 (germline): SGDLS, YYNGEE. V was cut by 3 bases and J by 0 bases, with 21 bases left in between. The CDR3 consists of 18 residues. CDR3: CASSAGLPKPNANYGYTF. CDR3 coding DNA: TGTGCCAGCAGCGCGGGGTTACCAAAACCTAACGCTAACTATGGCTACACCTTC.

The J gene is TRBJ2-2, the V gene TRBV9, with D tentatively TRBD1 (5 bases). Trimming left V 0 bases short and J 2 bases short, with 14 bases between. Per germline, CDR1 SGDLS and CDR2 YYNGEE. This CDR3 region has 17 residues. CDR3 protein: CASSVDVGQGNTGELFF. The CDR3 coding sequence is TGTGCCAGCAGCGTAGACGTGGGGCAGGGAAACACCGGGGAGCTGTTTTTT.

The chain recombines TRBV29-1 with TRBJ1-2; possible D gene TRBD1, 5 bases. The CDR3 loop spans 12 amino acids. Germline V gene data show CDR1 as SQVTM and CDR2 as ANQGSEA. Between the trimmed V and J ends, which lost 6 bases and 4 bases, there was a span of 12 bases. The CDR3 here is CSVRRGGYGYTF. CDR3 sequence (DNA): TGCAGCGTCCGACGGGGGGGCTATGGCTACACCTTC. The full variable domain, completed using reference TRBV29-1 and TRBJ1-2, is SAVISQKPSRDICQRGTSLTIQCQVDSQVTMMFWYRQQPGQSLTLIATANQGSEATYESGFVIDKFPISRPNLTFSTLTVSNMSPEDSSIYLCSVRRGGYGYTFGSGTRLTVV.

V usage is TRBV30 and J usage is TRBJ1-2, with 8 bases aligning to TRBD1. Germline CDR1 is GTSNPN and CDR2 is SVGIG (reference sequence). With 0 bases clipped from V and 4 bases from J, the junction kept 10 bases outside the gene matches. The CDR3 spans 16 residues. The CDR3 sequence: CAWSVGDRPLVYGYTF. CDR3 coding DNA: TGTGCCTGGAGTGTAGGGGACAGGCCCCTTGTCTATGGCTACACCTTC.

This clone has only a few counts. The chain recombines TRBV6-6 with TRBJ1-2, with D unclear. V was trimmed by 7 bases and J by 6 bases, leaving 21 bases between them. The CDR3 consists of 15 residues. The germline gives CDR1 MNHNY, CDR2 SVGAGI (reference sequence). The CDR3 is CASNNHDSVSNGYTF. In DNA form, the CDR3 reads TGTGCCAGCAATAACCACGACTCGGTCTCAAATGGCTACACCTTC.

V and J are TRBV7-2 and TRBJ2-3, with 11 bases identical to TRBD2. Germline lookup yields CDR1 SGHTA and CDR2 FQGNSA. The junction had 14 bases not matched to a gene; V was cut back by 5 bases and J by 1 base. This CDR3 contains 19 residues. The CDR3 coding sequence is TGTGCCAGCAGCCGTCAGGGGGCCGCTAGCGGGGGGCGCACAGATACGCAGTATTTT. Translation: CASSRQGAASGGRTDTQYF. The full variable domain, in which reference TRBV7-2 and TRBJ2-3 provide the parts outside the CDR3, is GAGVSQSPSNKVTEKGKDVELRCDPISGHTALYWYRQSLGQGLEFLIYFQGNSAPDKSGLPSDRFSAERTGGSVSTLTIQRTQQEDSAVYLCASSRQGAASGGRTDTQYFGPGTRLTVL.

The chain links TRBV6-5 to TRBJ2-7; maybe TRBD1 (6 bases). This CDR3 has 15 residues. With 0 bases removed from V and 6 bases from J, the gap between germline ends came to 15 bases. In germline, CDR1 is MNHEY, CDR2 SVGAGI. CDR3 protein: CASSYSARGVSEQYF. DNA for the CDR3: TGTGCCAGCAGTTACTCGGCCAGGGGAGTATCCGAGCAGTACTTC.

The genes are TRBV30 and TRBJ1-1; no clear D gene. V was trimmed by 2 bases and J by 4 bases, leaving 14 bases between them. From germline, CDR1 is GTSNPN and CDR2 SVGIG (reference sequence). This CDR3 comprises 14 residues. The CDR3, as DNA: TGTGCCTGGAGTAGGAAGCGGGGAGGCACTGAAGCTTTCTTT. This sequence encodes CAWSRKRGGTEAFF.

In its sample, this clone was seen a few times. The V gene is TRBV25-1, the J gene TRBJ1-2; D is unclear. V shed 8 bases and J shed 4 bases, with 14 bases lying between them. CDR3 length: 13 amino acids. Germline V CDR1 and CDR2: MGHDK, SYGVNS. The CDR3 coding sequence is TGTGCCAGCGCGCCTCCGGAGGGCTATGGCTACACCTTC. Translating gives CASAPPEGYGYTF.

V and J are TRBV5-1 and TRBJ2-7; D is undetermined. The germline CDR1 and CDR2 sequences are SGHRS and YFSETQ. The CDR3 is 13 residues long. V was shortened by 0 bases and J by 6 bases, with 10 bases between the two germline ends. The CDR3 loop reads CASSLATGSEQYF. The DNA of the CDR3 is TGCGCCAGCAGCTTGGCCACCGGGTCCGAGCAGTACTTC.

The J gene is TRBJ2-7, the V gene TRBV15; unclear D gene. This CDR3 region has 15 residues. Germline V gene data show CDR1 as LNHNV and CDR2 as YYDKDF (reference sequence). The V and J ends lost 5 bases and 2 bases respectively, with 16 bases between them. The CDR3 protein is CATSRGSGLPYEQYF. The CDR3 DNA reads as TGTGCCACCAGCCGAGGAAGTGGGCTCCCCTACGAGCAGTACTTC.

This clone turned up a few times. This sequence joins TRBV4-1 and TRBJ2-7, with 7 bases aligning to TRBD1. CDR1 and CDR2 (germline): MGHRA, YSYEKL. Losses at the gene ends were 6 bases for V and 2 bases for J; bases not matched to a gene: 10. This CDR3 has 15 amino acids. CDR3 protein: CASSPTGTATYEQYF. The CDR3 DNA reads TGCGCCAGCAGTCCCACCGGGACAGCCACCTACGAGCAGTACTTC.

This clone was seen a few times. Written as DNA, the CDR3 is TGTGCCTGGAGTAAAGGGCGCCTCGGGAAGCAGTACTTC. Translating it yields CAWSKGRLGKQYF. The rearrangement links TRBV30 to TRBJ2-7, with D perhaps TRBD2 (5 bases). The CDR3 totals 13 residues. Trimming removed 2 bases from V and 8 bases from J, with 16 bases in between. CDR1 is GTSNPN, CDR2 SVGIG, per germline (reference sequence).

The genes are TRBV5-4 and TRBJ2-2, with 7 bases matching TRBD2. Germline CDR1 and CDR2: SGHNT and YYREEE (reference sequence). The CDR3 covers 15 residues. Trimming at V came to 7 bases and at J to 0 bases, leaving 6 bases not matched to a gene. The CDR3 DNA sequence: TGTGCCAGCGGGGGGGGTGGACCGAACACCGGGGAGCTGTTTTTT. Its protein is CASGGGGPNTGELFF.

The chain has TRBV30 and TRBJ2-7; D may be TRBD1 (6 bases). The CDR3 is 14 amino acids. Germline V gene lookup returns CDR1 GTSNPN and CDR2 SVGIG (reference sequence). Trimming stripped 3 bases from V and 2 bases from J, with 14 bases between. CDR3 sequence: CAWSSDRNTYEQYF. DNA for the CDR3: TGTGCCTGGAGCTCGGACAGAAATACCTACGAGCAGTACTTC.

The rearrangement uses TRBV5-4 and TRBJ2-7, with D perhaps TRBD1 (5 bases). CDR3 length: 16 residues. Trimming stripped 4 bases from V and 5 bases from J, with 22 bases between. Germline-derived CDR1 and CDR2 are SGHNT and YYREEE (reference sequence). CDR3 residues: CASSPTHRSPPNEQYF. The CDR3 nucleotides read TGTGCCAGCAGCCCTACACACAGGTCCCCTCCTAACGAGCAGTACTTC. Full variable domain (outside the CDR3, taken from reference TRBV5-4 and TRBJ2-7): ETGVTQSPTHLIKTRGQQVTLRCSSQSGHNTVSWYQQALGQGPQFIFQYYREEENGRGNFPPRFSGLQFPNYSSELNVNALELDDSALYLCASSPTHRSPPNEQYFGPGTRLTVT.

This clone appeared a few times. V usage is TRBV7-9 and J usage is TRBJ1-2, with unresolved D. V was pared by 5 bases and J by 7 bases, with 8 bases between. The CDR3 spans 11 residues. Germline V gives CDR1 SEHNR, CDR2 FQNEAQ (reference sequence). The CDR3 bases are TGTGCCAGCAGCGCCGTGGCTGGCTACACCTTC. It is translated as CASSAVAGYTF.

The sample holds a few counts of this clone. CDR3 loop: CASSTQGDTEAFF. The CDR3, as DNA: TGTGCCAGCAGTACACAGGGGGACACTGAAGCTTTCTTT. The gene calls are TRBV2 and TRBJ1-1, with 8 bases fitting TRBD1. Germline V lookup: CDR1 SNHLY, CDR2 FYNNEI. J was trimmed by 3 bases and V by 5 bases; bases with no gene match: 2. The CDR3 runs to 13 residues.

The gene calls are TRBV2 and TRBJ2-3; possible D gene TRBD1, 5 bases. V shed 6 bases and J shed 4 bases, with 14 bases lying between them. The CDR3 totals 14 residues. Germline-derived CDR1 and CDR2 are SNHLY and FYNNEI. CDR3 region: CASRFRVPPDTQYF. DNA for the CDR3: TGTGCCAGCAGGTTCAGGGTACCCCCAGATACGCAGTATTTT.

This clone has just a few counts. The chain links TRBV5-6 to TRBJ2-3, with TRBD1 matching 12 bases. Germline V lookup: CDR1 SGHDT, CDR2 YYEEEE. This CDR3 comprises 15 residues. Losses at the gene ends were 4 bases for V and 4 bases for J; bases not matched to a gene: 4. The CDR3 reads CASSQGQGAADTQYF. CDR3 in DNA: TGTGCCAGCAGCCAGGGACAGGGGGCGGCAGATACGCAGTATTTT.

This clone turned up a few times. The genes are TRBV9 and TRBJ2-5, with D maybe TRBD2 (5 bases). Germline CDR1 reads SGDLS; CDR2 reads YYNGEE. The CDR3 length is 14 residues. Between the trimmed V and J ends, which lost 4 bases and 5 bases, there was a span of 15 bases. The CDR3, as DNA: TGTGCCAGCAGCACCCCTGGAGGCCGGGAGACCCAGTACTTC. This gives the protein CASSTPGGRETQYF. The complete variable domain, with remaining parts taken from reference TRBV9 and TRBJ2-5, reads DSGVTQTPKHLITATGQRVTLRCSPRSGDLSVYWYQQSLDQGLQFLIQYYNGEERAKGNILERFSAQQFPDLHSELNLSSLELGDSALYFCASSTPGGRETQYFGPGTRLLVL.

This chain uses TRBV7-2 with TRBJ1-2; TRBD1 might be the D (5 bases). The CDR3 has 13 residues. V shed 5 bases and J shed 1 base, with 8 bases lying between them. CDR1 is SGHTA, CDR2 FQGNSA, per germline. The CDR3 nucleotides are TGTGCCAGCAGCGTGCAGGGTAACTATGGCTACACCTTC. Protein: CASSVQGNYGYTF.